This is a list of T cell receptor beta chains from one sample in a study of long-term antiretroviral therapy in people with HIV. Sequencing was performed with immunoSEQ multiplex PCR; in TCRdb, only in-frame clones are kept and a portion is missing. Seen here are 20,000 to 30,000 clones, approximately 82% observed once, and the top ten hold roughly 2.3%. The material was unsorted PBMCs, obtained 3 years after starting antiretroviral therapy. These receptors originate from a man in his fifties or sixties with HIV. Both conserved end residues are part of each CDR3. A D gene is named only where the DNA matches it firmly. Clone size is shown for a subset of rows, as once, few, many or a class of expanded clone.

V gene: TRBV5-1
clone size: NA
J gene: TRBJ1-1
D gene: NA
CDR3 protein: CASSLSRASEAFF
CDR3 DNA: TGCGCCAGCAGCTTGTCCAGGGCCTCTGAAGCTTTCTTT

V gene: TRBV19
clone size: NA
J gene: TRBJ2-7
D gene: NA
CDR3 protein: CASSIGTLSSYEQYF
CDR3 DNA: TGTGCCAGTAGTATAGGGACGTTGAGCTCCTACGAGCAGTACTTC

V gene: TRBV30
clone size: NA
J gene: TRBJ1-2
D gene: NA
CDR3 protein: CAWKTDLAGSYGYTF
CDR3 DNA: TGTGCCTGGAAAACCGACCTCGCCGGCTCCTATGGCTACACCTTC

V gene: TRBV11-2
clone size: NA
J gene: TRBJ1-1
D gene: NA
CDR3 protein: CASSLRTDPNTEAFF
CDR3 DNA: TGTGCCAGCAGCTTAAGAACGGACCCGAACACTGAAGCTTTCTTT

V gene: TRBV10-3
clone size: NA
J gene: TRBJ2-7
D gene: NA
CDR3 protein: CAISDTGLSSYEQYF
CDR3 DNA: TGTGCCATCAGTGACACAGGGCTTAGCTCCTACGAGCAGTACTTC

V gene: TRBV4-1
clone size: NA
J gene: TRBJ2-7
D gene: NA
CDR3 protein: CASSQEGLEAYEQYF
CDR3 DNA: TGCGCCAGCAGCCAAGAGGGTCTAGAAGCCTACGAGCAGTACTTC

V gene: TRBV7-2
clone size: NA
J gene: TRBJ2-7
D gene: NA
CDR3 protein: CASSSALRTASYEQYF
CDR3 DNA: TGTGCCAGCAGCTCAGCCCTAAGGACGGCCTCCTACGAGCAGTACTTC

V gene: TRBV29-1
clone size: NA
J gene: TRBJ2-7
D gene: TRBD1
CDR3 protein: CSGSKGTEGYEQYF
CDR3 DNA: TGCAGCGGTTCGAAGGGGACAGAAGGCTACGAGCAGTACTTC

V gene: TRBV14
clone size: NA
J gene: TRBJ2-2
D gene: TRBD2
CDR3 protein: CASSPPYGRGTGELFF
CDR3 DNA: TGTGCCAGCAGCCCTCCCTATGGGAGGGGCACCGGGGAGCTGTTTTTT

V gene: TRBV6-5
clone size: NA
J gene: TRBJ1-2
D gene: NA
CDR3 protein: CASSYQLRNGYTF
CDR3 DNA: TGTGCCAGCAGTTACCAGCTAAGGAATGGCTACACCTTC

V gene: TRBV7-8
clone size: NA
J gene: TRBJ1-5
D gene: NA
CDR3 protein: CASSFGLSHDQPQHF
CDR3 DNA: TGTGCCAGCAGCTTCGGCCTTTCGCACGATCAGCCCCAGCATTTT

V gene: TRBV18
clone size: NA
J gene: TRBJ1-1
D gene: TRBD1
CDR3 protein: CASSPPNRGLEAFF
CDR3 DNA: TGTGCCAGCTCACCACCAAACAGGGGGCTAGAAGCTTTCTTT

V gene: TRBV7-2
clone size: NA
J gene: TRBJ1-6
D gene: NA
CDR3 protein: CASSLGGGEGSPLHF
CDR3 DNA: TGTGCCAGCAGCTTAGGAGGGGGGGAGGGTTCACCCCTCCACTTT

V gene: TRBV7-9
clone size: NA
J gene: TRBJ1-4
D gene: TRBD1
CDR3 protein: CASTKGGRGREKLFF
CDR3 DNA: TGTGCCAGCACCAAAGGGGGCAGGGGACGCGAAAAACTGTTTTTT

V gene: TRBV7-9
clone size: NA
J gene: TRBJ1-1
D gene: NA
CDR3 protein: CASSLVTVNTEAFF
CDR3 DNA: TGTGCCAGCAGCTTAGTGACGGTGAACACTGAAGCTTTCTTT

V gene: TRBV5-5
clone size: NA
J gene: TRBJ2-5
D gene: NA
CDR3 protein: CASSITGLGTQYF
CDR3 DNA: TGTGCCAGCAGCATTACAGGGCTGGGGACCCAGTACTTC

V gene: TRBV10-2
clone size: once
J gene: TRBJ1-5
D gene: NA
CDR3 protein: CASNEGLGQPQHF
CDR3 DNA: TGCGCCAGCAATGAGGGTTTGGGACAGCCCCAGCATTTT

V gene: TRBV4-1
clone size: NA
J gene: TRBJ2-5
D gene: NA
CDR3 protein: CASSQVPIGTQYF
CDR3 DNA: TGCGCCAGCAGCCAAGTGCCCATTGGGACCCAGTACTTC

V gene: TRBV4-3
clone size: NA
J gene: TRBJ2-2
D gene: TRBD2
CDR3 protein: CASSQVGLAGGGVTGELFF
CDR3 DNA: TGCGCCAGCAGCCAAGTGGGCCTAGCGGGAGGGGGTGTCACCGGGGAGCTGTTTTTT

V gene: TRBV5-1
clone size: few
J gene: TRBJ1-2
D gene: NA
CDR3 protein: CASSLTDYGYTF
CDR3 DNA: TGCGCCAGCAGCTTGACAGACTATGGCTACACCTTC

V gene: TRBV30
clone size: NA
J gene: TRBJ2-1
D gene: TRBD2
CDR3 protein: CAWPRLAGARNEQFF
CDR3 DNA: TGTGCCTGGCCGAGACTAGCGGGAGCGAGGAATGAGCAGTTCTTC

V gene: TRBV4-3
clone size: NA
J gene: TRBJ2-5
D gene: NA
CDR3 protein: CASSQHLVPRKVPQETQYF
CDR3 DNA: TGCGCCAGCAGCCAACATCTTGTACCCCGTAAGGTACCTCAAGAGACCCAGTACTTC

V gene: TRBV19
clone size: NA
J gene: TRBJ1-1
D gene: TRBD1
CDR3 protein: CASIPRRGLPEAFF
CDR3 DNA: TGTGCCAGTATCCCCCGCAGGGGGCTCCCTGAAGCTTTCTTT

V gene: TRBV12-2
clone size: NA
J gene: TRBJ1-2
D gene: NA
CDR3 protein: CASRLGGHHNYGYTF
CDR3 DNA: TGTGCAAGTCGCTTAGGGGGACACCATAACTATGGCTACACCTTC

V gene: TRBV10-3
clone size: NA
J gene: TRBJ1-1
D gene: TRBD1
CDR3 protein: CAISGTGITEAFF
CDR3 DNA: TGTGCCATCAGTGGGACAGGGATCACTGAAGCTTTCTTT

V gene: TRBV10-3
clone size: NA
J gene: TRBJ2-7
D gene: NA
CDR3 protein: CAISEGAWGEQYF
CDR3 DNA: TGTGCCATCAGTGAGGGGGCCTGGGGCGAGCAGTACTTC

V gene: TRBV6-1
clone size: once
J gene: TRBJ1-1
D gene: NA
CDR3 protein: CASSENVPKAFF
CDR3 DNA: TGTGCCAGCAGTGAAAATGTGCCTAAAGCTTTCTTT

V gene: TRBV2
clone size: few
J gene: TRBJ2-2
D gene: NA
CDR3 protein: CASSVFTGLLAGELFF
CDR3 DNA: TGTGCCAGCAGTGTATTTACAGGGCTTCTGGCCGGGGAGCTGTTTTTT

V gene: TRBV5-1
clone size: NA
J gene: TRBJ1-1
D gene: NA
CDR3 protein: CASSLNAGNTEAFF
CDR3 DNA: TGCGCCAGCAGCTTGAACGCAGGGAACACTGAAGCTTTCTTT

V gene: TRBV7-9
clone size: NA
J gene: TRBJ1-5
D gene: NA
CDR3 protein: CASSSREHNQPQHF
CDR3 DNA: TGTGCCAGCAGTTCCCGGGAGCACAATCAGCCCCAGCATTTT

V gene: TRBV25-1
clone size: NA
J gene: TRBJ1-5
D gene: NA
CDR3 protein: CASSELSVGDQPQHF
CDR3 DNA: TGTGCCAGCAGTGAATTGTCGGTGGGGGATCAGCCCCAGCATTTT

V gene: TRBV5-1
clone size: NA
J gene: TRBJ2-6
D gene: NA
CDR3 protein: CASSPGGRISGANVLTF
CDR3 DNA: TGCGCCAGCAGTCCCGGGGGACGGATCTCTGGGGCCAACGTCCTGACTTTC

V gene: TRBV11-3
clone size: NA
J gene: TRBJ2-7
D gene: NA
CDR3 protein: CASSVGSGYEQYF
CDR3 DNA: TGTGCCAGCAGCGTGGGGTCGGGCTACGAGCAGTACTTC

V gene: TRBV15
clone size: NA
J gene: TRBJ2-2
D gene: NA
CDR3 protein: CATSRAPFLGDTGELFF
CDR3 DNA: TGTGCCACCAGCAGAGCTCCTTTCCTCGGGGACACCGGGGAGCTGTTTTTT

V gene: TRBV10-2
clone size: NA
J gene: TRBJ2-7
D gene: TRBD1
CDR3 protein: CASSEGLGTVTYEQYF
CDR3 DNA: TGCGCCAGCAGTGAGGGATTAGGGACAGTTACCTACGAGCAGTACTTC

V gene: TRBV6-5
clone size: NA
J gene: TRBJ2-2
D gene: NA
CDR3 protein: CASSYYQYTGELFF
CDR3 DNA: TGTGCCAGCAGTTACTATCAATACACCGGGGAGCTGTTTTTT

V gene: TRBV29-1
clone size: NA
J gene: TRBJ2-1
D gene: TRBD2
CDR3 protein: CSVASGLAGVEQFF
CDR3 DNA: TGCAGCGTTGCTTCGGGACTAGCGGGAGTTGAGCAGTTCTTC

V gene: TRBV28
clone size: NA
J gene: TRBJ2-7
D gene: NA
CDR3 protein: CASSPTGTRGEQYF
CDR3 DNA: TGTGCCAGCAGTCCAACCGGGACACGGGGCGAGCAGTACTTC

V gene: TRBV12-5
clone size: once
J gene: TRBJ1-1
D gene: NA
CDR3 protein: CASGSSPGRDTEAFF
CDR3 DNA: TGTGCTAGTGGTTCCTCCCCGGGGCGCGACACTGAAGCTTTCTTT

V gene: TRBV11-2
clone size: NA
J gene: TRBJ2-5
D gene: NA
CDR3 protein: CASSSDRRQETQYF
CDR3 DNA: TGTGCCAGCAGCTCAGACAGGCGCCAAGAGACCCAGTACTTC

V gene: TRBV27
clone size: NA
J gene: TRBJ2-3
D gene: TRBD2
CDR3 protein: CASSSRTSGLTDTQYF
CDR3 DNA: TGTGCCAGCAGTAGCCGGACTAGCGGGCTCACAGATACGCAGTATTTT

V gene: TRBV7-2
clone size: NA
J gene: TRBJ2-7
D gene: NA
CDR3 protein: CASSFTTRPYEQYF
CDR3 DNA: TGTGCCAGCAGCTTTACGACACGTCCCTACGAGCAGTACTTC

V gene: TRBV6-1
clone size: NA
J gene: TRBJ1-2
D gene: TRBD1
CDR3 protein: CASSLGQGPNYGYTF
CDR3 DNA: TGTGCCAGCAGCTTGGGACAGGGCCCTAACTATGGCTACACCTTC